This TCR beta chain appears in the sequencing data of a study of T-cell reconstitution after alpha-beta-depleted transplantation in children. Whole-study findings and limits: Day-60 TCRbeta diversity that was high in some patients was derived from surviving recipient T cells and thymic progenitors.

There are 15 residues in the CDR3. V trimming: 5 bases; J trimming: 13 bases; junction bases outside the gene matches: 17. In germline, CDR1 is MNHEY, CDR2 SMNVEV (reference sequence). The TCRbeta library was prepared with unique molecular identifiers. TCRdb called the PCR reads again in MiXCR, with one record for every CDR3 protein. The top ten clones hold about 2% of a sample with approximately 490,000 distinct CDR3 sequences, under 12% of them seen once. With respect to this clonotype: Its antigen is undetermined.

This sample comprised PBMCs, obtained before TCRalphabeta/CD19-depleted stem cell transplant. V usage is TRBV27 and J usage is TRBJ1-2; 9 positions agree with TRBD1. The sequence came from a child under 10 years old with inherited bone marrow failure, due to receive a stem cell transplant. CDR3 loop: CASSPGTGSDPHFTF. The CDR3 coding sequence is TGTGCCAGCAGTCCCGGGACAGGGTCGGACCCCCACTTCACCTTC.